This T cell receptor (beta chain) is from a study of CD8 T cells in Susac syndrome. Study-wide points: Regarding the TCR sequencing and HLA analysis, the study admitted that a relatively small number of individuals were involved.

RNA totalling about 0.45 to 1 ug underwent reverse transcription with random hexamers. Coverage of TCR beta CDR3 amplification by immunoSEQ multiplex PCR extended to 54 Vbeta and 13 Jbeta. TCRdb itself ran the immunoSEQ multiplex PCR reads through MiXCR, one entry per CDR3 protein. The repertoire holds 200,000 to 250,000 distinct CDR3 sequences, with 85% to 95% as singletons. Germline CDR1 reads DFQATT; CDR2 reads SNEGSKA (reference sequence). Trimming took 0 bases from V and 2 from J; bases not matched to a gene: 6. The CDR3 has 15 residues. About this clonotype itself: Its specificity is unknown.

The source material was CD4+ T cells from PBMCs. The chain is built from TRBV20-1 and TRBJ2-5; 7 nucleotides align to TRBD1. The sequence derives from a human donor with multiple sclerosis. This CDR3 is CSARESRGRQETQYF. DNA for the CDR3: TGCAGTGCTAGAGAGTCGAGGGGGCGACAAGAGACCCAGTACTTC.